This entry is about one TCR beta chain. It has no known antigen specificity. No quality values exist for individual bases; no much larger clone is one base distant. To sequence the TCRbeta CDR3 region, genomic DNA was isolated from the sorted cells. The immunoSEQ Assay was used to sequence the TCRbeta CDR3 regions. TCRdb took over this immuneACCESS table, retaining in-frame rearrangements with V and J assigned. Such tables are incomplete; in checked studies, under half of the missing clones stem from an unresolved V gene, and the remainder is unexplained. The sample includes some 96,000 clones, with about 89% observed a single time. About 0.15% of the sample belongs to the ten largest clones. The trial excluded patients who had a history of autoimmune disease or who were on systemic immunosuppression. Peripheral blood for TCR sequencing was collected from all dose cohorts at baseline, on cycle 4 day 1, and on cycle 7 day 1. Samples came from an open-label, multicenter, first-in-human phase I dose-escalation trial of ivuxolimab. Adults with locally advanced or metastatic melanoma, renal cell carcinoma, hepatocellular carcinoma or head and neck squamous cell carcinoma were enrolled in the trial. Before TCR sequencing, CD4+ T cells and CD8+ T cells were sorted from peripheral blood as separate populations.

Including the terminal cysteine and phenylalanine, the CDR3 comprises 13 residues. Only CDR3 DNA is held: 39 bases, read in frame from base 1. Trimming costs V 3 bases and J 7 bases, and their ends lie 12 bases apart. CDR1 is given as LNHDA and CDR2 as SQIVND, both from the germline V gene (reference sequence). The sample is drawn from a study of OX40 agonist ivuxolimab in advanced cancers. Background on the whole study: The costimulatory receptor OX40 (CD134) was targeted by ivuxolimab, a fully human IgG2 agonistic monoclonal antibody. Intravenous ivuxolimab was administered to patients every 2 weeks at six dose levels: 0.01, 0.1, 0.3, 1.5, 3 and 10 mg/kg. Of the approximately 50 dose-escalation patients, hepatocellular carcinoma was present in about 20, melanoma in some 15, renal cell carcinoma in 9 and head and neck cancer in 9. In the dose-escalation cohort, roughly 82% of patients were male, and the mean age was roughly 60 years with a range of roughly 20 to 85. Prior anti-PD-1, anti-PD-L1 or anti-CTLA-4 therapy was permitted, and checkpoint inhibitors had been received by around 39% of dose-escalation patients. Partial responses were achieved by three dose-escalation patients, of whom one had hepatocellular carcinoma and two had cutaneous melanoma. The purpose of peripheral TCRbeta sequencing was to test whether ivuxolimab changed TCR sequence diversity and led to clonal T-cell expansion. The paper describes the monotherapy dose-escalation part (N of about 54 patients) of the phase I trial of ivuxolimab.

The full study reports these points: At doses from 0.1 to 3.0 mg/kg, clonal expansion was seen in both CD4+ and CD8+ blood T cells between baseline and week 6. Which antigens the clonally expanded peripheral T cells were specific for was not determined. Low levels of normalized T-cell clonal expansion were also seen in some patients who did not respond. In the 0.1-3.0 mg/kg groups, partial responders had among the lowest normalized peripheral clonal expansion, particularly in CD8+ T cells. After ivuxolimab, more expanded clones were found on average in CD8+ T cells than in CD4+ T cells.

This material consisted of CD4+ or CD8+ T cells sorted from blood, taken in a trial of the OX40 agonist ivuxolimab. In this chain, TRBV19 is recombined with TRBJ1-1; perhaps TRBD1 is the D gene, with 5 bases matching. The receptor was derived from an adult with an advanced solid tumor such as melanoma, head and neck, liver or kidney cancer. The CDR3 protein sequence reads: CASSIPGNGEAFF. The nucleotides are TGTGCCAGTAGTATCCCAGGGAATGGTGAAGCTTTCTTT.